The rows below give T cell receptor beta chains drawn from one sample of a study of cytomegalovirus exposure and HLA in healthy donors. The data were produced by immunoSEQ multiplex PCR, yet TCRdb's version contains in-frame clones alone and is incomplete. This table has about 120,000 clones, roughly 88% appearing once. Sequenced input: PBMCs. The receptors derive from a man aged 18 to 35 in good health and CMV-seronegative. Each CDR3 is given with its conserved first and last residue. D genes are given only for firm matches. Clone sizes are given selectively: once, few, many, or a class where the clone is expanded.

NA TRBJ2-7 TRBV14 NA 11 TGTGCCAGCAGCCCTGCCTACGAGCAGTACTTC CASSPAYEQYF
NA TRBJ2-3 TRBV11-2 NA 12 TGTGCCAGCAGCTTAGCTACAGATACGCAGTATTTT CASSLATDTQYF
TRBD2 TRBJ2-7 TRBV6-5 once 14 TGTGCCAGCAGTACTAGCGGGAGAAGGTACGAGCAGTACTTC CASSTSGRRYEQYF
NA TRBJ1-1 TRBV27 NA 14 TGTGCCAGCAGTTTCGGGGGATCGGGGACTGAAGCTTTCTTT CASSFGGSGTEAFF
TRBD1 TRBJ2-1 TRBV27 NA 16 TGTGCCAGCAGTTTAGCTCCGGGACAGTTATACAATGAGCAGTTCTTC CASSLAPGQLYNEQFF
TRBD2 TRBJ2-2 TRBV6-5 NA 14 TGTGCCAGCAGTGTAGCGGGAGACACCGGGGAGCTGTTTTTT CASSVAGDTGELFF
TRBD2 TRBJ2-2 TRBV2 NA 15 TGTGCCAGCAGTAGGGGACTAGCGTCCCCCGGGGAGCTGTTTTTT CASSRGLASPGELFF
TRBD1 TRBJ1-5 TRBV5-6 NA 17 TGTGCCAGCAGCTTGTACGGGGCGGGACAGGGCAATCAGCCCCAGCATTTT CASSLYGAGQGNQPQHF
NA TRBJ1-2 TRBV6-5 NA 14 TGTGCCAGCAGGAAGACAGGCCCGGCCTATGGCTACACCTTC CASRKTGPAYGYTF
NA TRBJ1-6 TRBV5-6 NA 13 TGTGCCAGCAGCGAGAGAGGGTATTCACCCCTCCACTTT CASSERGYSPLHF
NA TRBJ1-2 TRBV7-6 NA 14 TGTGCCAGCAGCCCCCGTCGAGGGGGCTATGGCTACACCTTC CASSPRRGGYGYTF
NA TRBJ2-4 TRBV7-8 NA 13 TGTGCCAGCAGCTCAGGGGGGCGGGACATTCAGTACTTC CASSSGGRDIQYF
NA TRBJ1-5 TRBV6-1 NA 15 TGTGCCAGCAGTGACCAGGGTTTGAGCAATCAGCCCCAGCATTTT CASSDQGLSNQPQHF
TRBD2 TRBJ2-7 TRBV18 once 18 TGTGCCAGCTCACCCTATACCTCCACTAGCGGAGGGATCAACGAGCAGTACTTC CASSPYTSTSGGINEQYF
TRBD2 TRBJ2-7 TRBV19 NA 15 TGTGCCAGTAGCCGGACTAGCGGGAATAACTACGAGCAGTACTTC CASSRTSGNNYEQYF
NA TRBJ2-3 TRBV5-6 NA 15 TGTGCCAGCAGCTTATCGGGGATACATACAGATACGCAGTATTTT CASSLSGIHTDTQYF
NA TRBJ1-1 TRBV5-5 NA 13 TGTGCCAGCAGCTTGTCCGGTGACACTGAAGCTTTCTTT CASSLSGDTEAFF
NA TRBJ1-1 TRBV30 NA 14 TGTGCCTGGAGTGTAGGGGTGCAGAACACTGAAGCTTTCTTT CAWSVGVQNTEAFF
TRBD2 TRBJ2-3 TRBV14 NA 15 TGTGCCAGCAGCACTACTAGCGCCAGCACAGATACGCAGTATTTT CASSTTSASTDTQYF
TRBD2 TRBJ2-2 TRBV6-1 NA 19 TGTGCCAGCAGTGAATTCCGGGCGGGGGGCCCCACGAACACCGGGGAGCTGTTTTTT CASSEFRAGGPTNTGELFF
NA TRBJ2-7 TRBV11-2 NA 14 TGTGCCAGCAGCTTTGGGGGAGGCGGTTACGAGCAGTACTTC CASSFGGGGYEQYF
NA TRBJ2-2 TRBV4-2 few 16 TGTGCCAGCAGCCAACAGGGGCGGCAGAACACCGGGGAGCTGTTTTTT CASSQQGRQNTGELFF
NA TRBJ1-5 TRBV4-1 NA 16 TGCGCCAGCAGCCAAGAAATAGGACAGCCCAATCAGCCCCAGCATTTT CASSQEIGQPNQPQHF
TRBD2 TRBJ2-5 TRBV4-1 NA 16 TGCGCCAGCAGCCACCCCGGGACTAGCGGGGGAGAGACCCAGTACTTC CASSHPGTSGGETQYF
TRBD2 TRBJ2-1 TRBV2 NA 14 TGTGCCAGCAGTGGCCAGGAGGGAGGGGATGAGCAGTTCTTC CASSGQEGGDEQFF
TRBD1 TRBJ2-5 TRBV7-9 NA 13 TGTGCCAGCAGCACGACAGGGGAAGAGACCCAGTACTTC CASSTTGEETQYF
TRBD2 TRBJ2-6 TRBV5-1 NA 17 TGCGCCAGCAGCTTAGGACTAGCGGGAGTTGGGGCCAACGTCCTGACTTTC CASSLGLAGVGANVLTF
NA TRBJ2-3 TRBV7-6 once 12 TGTGCCAGCAGCTACAACAGGGATACGCAGTATTTT CASSYNRDTQYF
NA TRBJ1-4 TRBV9 NA 15 TGTGCCAGCAGCGTAGGAACAGGCTATAATGAAAAACTGTTTTTT CASSVGTGYNEKLFF
NA TRBJ1-1 TRBV9 NA 12 TGTGCCAGCAACAACAGGGAACCGATGGCTTTCTTT CASNNREPMAFF
TRBD1 TRBJ1-5 TRBV25-1 NA 17 TGTGCCAGCAGTGAAGGGACTCTGGGACAGAGCAATCAGCCCCAGCATTTT CASSEGTLGQSNQPQHF
NA TRBJ1-2 TRBV7-2 NA 16 TGTGCCAGCAGCCAGACTCCGGAATTCGGGTGGTATGGCTACACCTTC CASSQTPEFGWYGYTF
NA TRBJ1-6 TRBV10-3 NA 16 TGTGCCATCAGTGAGAAACAGGGCCTCTATAATTCACCCCTCCACTTT CAISEKQGLYNSPLHF
NA TRBJ1-1 TRBV15 NA 14 TGTGCCACCAGCAAGGCGGGTAGAAGGACTGAAGCTTTCTTT CATSKAGRRTEAFF
TRBD2 TRBJ2-1 TRBV6-8 NA 15 TGTGCCAGCAGTCCGGGACTAGCGAGGGACAATGAGCAGTTCTTC CASSPGLARDNEQFF
NA TRBJ1-1 TRBV14 NA 16 TGTGCCAGCAGCCAAGTAGCAGGGAACATTAACACTGAAGCTTTCTTT CASSQVAGNINTEAFF